The rows below give T cell receptor beta chains drawn from one sample of a study of beta chain features in type 1 diabetes. TCRdb keeps only in-frame clones here, not all; method: immunoSEQ multiplex PCR. The repertoire holds 850,000 to 900,000 clones, with 15% to 20% as singletons. The sequenced sample consisted of naive CD4+ T cells from blood. The receptors here all came from a woman younger than 30 in good health. Both conserved end residues are part of each CDR3. The order of the fields is D gene, V gene, clone size, J gene, CDR3 protein, CDR3 DNA. The D gene is left open where the match is weak. Where a row states a size, it is once, few, many or the class of an expanded clone; other rows omit it.

d_gene: -
v_gene: TRBV18
abundance: -
j_gene: TRBJ2-5
CDR3aa: CASSPLAPAETQYF
CDR3nt: TGTGCCAGCTCACCACTTGCCCCGGCAGAGACCCAGTACTTC

d_gene: TRBD1
v_gene: TRBV6-5
abundance: few
j_gene: TRBJ2-4
CDR3aa: CASSRQGMAKNIQYF
CDR3nt: TGTGCCAGCAGCAGACAGGGTATGGCCAAAAACATTCAGTACTTC

d_gene: TRBD1
v_gene: TRBV14
abundance: -
j_gene: TRBJ2-6
CDR3aa: CASSQKTGGKGSGANVLTF
CDR3nt: TGTGCCAGCAGCCAAAAGACAGGGGGAAAGGGTTCTGGGGCCAACGTCCTGACTTTC

d_gene: -
v_gene: TRBV10-2
abundance: few
j_gene: TRBJ1-1
CDR3aa: CASKNRAEAFF
CDR3nt: TGCGCCAGCAAGAATCGGGCTGAAGCTTTCTTT

d_gene: -
v_gene: TRBV9
abundance: -
j_gene: TRBJ2-3
CDR3aa: CASSPLGLPDTQYF
CDR3nt: TGTGCCAGCAGCCCCTTGGGATTGCCAGATACGCAGTATTTT

d_gene: -
v_gene: TRBV13
abundance: -
j_gene: TRBJ2-2
CDR3aa: CASSSPRGYTGELFF
CDR3nt: TGTGCCAGCAGCTCCCCCCGGGGGTACACCGGGGAGCTGTTTTTT

d_gene: -
v_gene: TRBV18
abundance: -
j_gene: TRBJ2-1
CDR3aa: CASSPLSVVGNEQFF
CDR3nt: TGTGCCAGCTCACCATTGTCCGTTGTAGGCAATGAGCAGTTCTTC

d_gene: -
v_gene: TRBV28
abundance: few
j_gene: TRBJ1-5
CDR3aa: CASSFGPRRGQPQHF
CDR3nt: TGTGCCAGCAGTTTCGGACCCCGGCGAGGTCAGCCCCAGCATTTT

d_gene: -
v_gene: TRBV18
abundance: -
j_gene: TRBJ2-5
CDR3aa: CASSPPSNGYQETQYF
CDR3nt: TGTGCCAGCTCACCACCCAGTAACGGGTACCAAGAGACCCAGTACTTC

d_gene: TRBD1
v_gene: TRBV5-1
abundance: once
j_gene: TRBJ1-1
CDR3aa: CASSPRQGLNTEAFF
CDR3nt: TGCGCCAGCAGCCCCCGACAGGGATTGAACACTGAAGCTTTCTTT

d_gene: TRBD2
v_gene: TRBV28
abundance: -
j_gene: TRBJ2-7
CDR3aa: CASSSASGGIYEQYF
CDR3nt: TGTGCCAGCAGTTCTGCGTCGGGAGGGATCTACGAGCAGTACTTC

d_gene: -
v_gene: TRBV6-1
abundance: few
j_gene: TRBJ2-4
CDR3aa: CASSDLGGWAKNIQYF
CDR3nt: TGTGCCAGCAGTGACCTCGGGGGCTGGGCCAAAAACATTCAGTACTTC

d_gene: -
v_gene: TRBV4-3
abundance: few
j_gene: TRBJ2-5
CDR3aa: CASSQSVGHEQETQYF
CDR3nt: TGCGCCAGCAGTCAAAGCGTCGGACACGAGCAAGAGACCCAGTACTTC

d_gene: -
v_gene: TRBV6-1
abundance: -
j_gene: TRBJ2-2
CDR3aa: CASSEVRGSGELFF
CDR3nt: TGTGCCAGCAGTGAGGTGCGGGGAAGCGGGGAGCTGTTTTTT

d_gene: TRBD1
v_gene: TRBV5-6
abundance: -
j_gene: TRBJ2-7
CDR3aa: CASSLKGTGASYEQYF
CDR3nt: TGTGCCAGCAGCTTGAAAGGGACAGGTGCCTCCTACGAGCAGTACTTC